These 4 T cell receptor beta chains came from one sample sequenced in a study of OX40 agonist ivuxolimab in advanced cancers. The data were produced by immunoSEQ multiplex PCR, yet TCRdb's version contains in-frame clones alone and is incomplete. Of fewer than 70,000 clones listed, roughly nine tenths are singletons. The input for sequencing was CD4+ or CD8+ T cells sorted from blood, taken in a trial of the OX40 agonist ivuxolimab. The receptor set was obtained from an adult with an advanced solid tumor such as melanoma, head and neck, liver or kidney cancer.

The rearrangement links TRBV18 to TRBJ2-6; possibly TRBD1 for D (5 bases). Per the germline V gene, CDR1 is KGHSH and CDR2 is LQKENI. The CDR3 totals 16 residues. Deletions cut 3 bases from V and 0 bases from J, with 9 bases between. CDR3: CASSPQGSSGANVLTF. CDR3 nucleotides: TGTGCCAGCTCACCGCAGGGTAGCTCTGGGGCCAACGTCCTGACTTTC.

This sequence joins TRBV6-5 and TRBJ1-5; D not certain. CDR1 MNHEY and CDR2 SVGAGI come from the germline V gene. The CDR3 length is 13 residues. Trimming pared 6 bases from V and 5 bases from J, leaving 11 bases between. The CDR3 region is CASRPNRDQPQHF. CDR3 DNA: TGTGCCAGCAGGCCGAACCGGGATCAGCCCCAGCATTTT.

This clone was detected only a few times. V and J are TRBV18 and TRBJ1-1; 7 nucleotides match TRBD1. Unmatched junction bases numbered 4, after V lost 3 bases and J lost 6 bases. The CDR3 totals 13 residues. Germline loops: CDR1 KGHSH, CDR2 LQKENI. CDR3 sequence (DNA): TGTGCCAGCTCACCCGACAGGGAAGCTGAAGCTTTCTTT. Translated, it gives CASSPDREAEAFF.

The rearrangement uses TRBV28 and TRBJ2-7; 10 nucleotides align to TRBD2. Trimming removed 4 bases from V and 2 bases from J; junction bases left unmatched: 8. The CDR3 is 16 residues long. Germline-derived CDR1 and CDR2 are MDHEN and SYDVKM. For the CDR3, the DNA is TGTGCCAGCAGTTCCTCATCTAGCGGGAGCCCCTACGAGCAGTACTTC. Translation: CASSSSSSGSPYEQYF.